Below, 16 T cell receptor beta chains from the same sample are listed, as sequenced in a study of blood T cell repertoires in COVID-19. The data were produced by immunoSEQ multiplex PCR, yet TCRdb's version contains in-frame clones alone and is incomplete. The sample lists more than 45,000 clones; 75% to 85% were seen once. The specimen was peripheral blood. Receptor source: a man aged 35 to 55 with acute or convalescent COVID-19.

The chain recombines TRBV5-6 with TRBJ2-3; D gene ambiguous. Germline loops: CDR1 SGHDT, CDR2 YYEEEE. The CDR3 is made up of 14 amino acids. Trimming took off 2 bases at V and 1 base at J, with 8 bases between the two ends. CDR3 sequence reads: CASSLLQRTDTQYF. Here the CDR3 DNA reads TGTGCCAGCAGCTTATTACAGCGCACAGATACGCAGTATTTT.

V and J are TRBV3-1 (or the pseudogene TRBV3-2) and TRBJ1-2; D gene ambiguous. The V end lost 4 bases, the J end lost 7 bases, and 13 bases lay between the germline ends. The CDR3 totals 13 residues. Germline-derived CDR1 and CDR2 are LGHDT and YNNKEL (reference sequence). The CDR3 region has the DNA TGTGCCAGCAGCCCCCGGGAGGAGAGTGGCTACACCTTC. Translating gives CASSPREESGYTF.

V usage is TRBV5-1 and J usage is TRBJ1-3; D unclear. Germline V lookup: CDR1 SGHRS, CDR2 YFSETQ. The CDR3 covers 15 residues. The V end lost 1 base, the J end lost 0 bases, and 8 bases lay between the germline ends. CDR3 sequence (DNA): TGCGCCAGCAGCTTGAACGCGCGCTCTGGAAACACCATATATTTT. Its protein product is CASSLNARSGNTIYF.

This clone was seen at least ten times. This rearrangement joins TRBV19 to TRBJ2-1; D might be TRBD1 (5 bases). The CDR3 runs to 12 residues. Germline V CDR1 and CDR2: LNHDA, SQIVND (reference sequence). Deletions cut 5 bases from V and 12 bases from J, with 14 bases between. The CDR3 sequence: CASSSRQTRQFF. In DNA, the CDR3 is TGTGCCAGTAGTTCCCGACAGACAAGGCAGTTCTTC. The entire variable domain, with the rest obtained from reference TRBV19 and TRBJ2-1, is as follows: DGGITQSPKYLFRKEGQNVTLSCEQNLNHDAMYWYRQDPGQGLRLIYYSQIVNDFQKGDIAEGYSVSREKKESFPLTVTSAQKNPTAFYLCASSSRQTRQFFGPGTRLTVL.

This chain uses TRBV21-1 with TRBJ1-2; TRBD1, as called in the table, went unchecked against the DNA. TRBV21-1 is reported as a pseudogene. CDR3 size: 17 residues. CDR3 sequence (DNA): TGTGCCAGCAACCCTACTCATTCGACAGTTCCCCAAGATGGCTACACCTTC. This translates into CASNPTHSTVPQDGYTF.

J is TRBJ1-2 and V is TRBV5-5; the D is unclear. V gave up 1 base and J gave up 5 bases, with 18 bases separating them. Germline V gives CDR1 SGHKS, CDR2 YYEKEE (reference sequence). This CDR3 region has 16 residues. Written as DNA, the CDR3 is TGTGCCAGCAGCTTGCCCCTCCGGGGAAGTAGGTATGGCTACACCTTC. Translation gives CASSLPLRGSRYGYTF.

By proportion, this clone is medium-sized. This chain joins TRBV2 and TRBJ1-2; a possible D gene is TRBD1 (5 bases). CDR3 length equals 13 residues. V was cut by 3 bases and J by 2 bases, with 7 bases left in between. Germline loops: CDR1 SNHLY, CDR2 FYNNEI. The CDR3 DNA follows: TGTGCCAGCAGTGACGGGGGGAACTATGGCTACACCTTC. Translated: CASSDGGNYGYTF.

The chain is built from TRBV5-4 and TRBJ2-5; 9 positions agree with TRBD1. Germline V gene sequence: CDR1 SGHNT, CDR2 YYREEE (reference sequence). The junction had 4 bases not matched to a gene; V was cut back by 4 bases and J by 3 bases. The CDR3 has 14 residues. The CDR3 region is CASSQRTGEETQYF. The CDR3 nucleotides read TGTGCCAGCAGCCAACGGACAGGGGAAGAGACCCAGTACTTC.

This chain joins TRBV6-6 and TRBJ1-2, with D tentatively TRBD1 (6 bases). Trimming took 5 bases from V and 2 from J, leaving 9 bases between them. Looked up from germline, CDR1 is MNHNY and CDR2 is SVGAGI (reference sequence). The CDR3 consists of 13 residues. CDR3 sequence: CASSTTGNYGYTF. For the CDR3, the DNA is TGTGCCAGCAGTACGACAGGAAACTATGGCTACACCTTC.

This chain links TRBV3-1 (or the pseudogene TRBV3-2) with TRBJ2-1; no firm D call. Trimming shortened V by 6 bases and J by 3 bases, and 12 bases separated the two germline ends. CDR1 is LGHDT and CDR2 is YNNKEL in the germline V gene (reference sequence). There are 14 residues in the CDR3. The CDR3 nucleotides are TGTGCCAGCAGTTACGTAAGGAGCTACAATGAGCAGTTCTTC. This gives the protein CASSYVRSYNEQFF.

The gene calls are TRBV19 and TRBJ2-1, with 14 bases identical to TRBD2. Germline lookup yields CDR1 LNHDA and CDR2 SQIVND (reference sequence). The V gene end was trimmed by 1 base and the J gene end by 0 bases; junction bases not matched to a gene: 5. The CDR3 is made up of 19 amino acids. CDR3 coding DNA: TGTGCCAGTAGTATAGGGGGACTAGCGGGAGCCCGCTCCTACAATGAGCAGTTCTTC. Encoded protein: CASSIGGLAGARSYNEQFF. The full variable domain, with the rest looked up from reference TRBV19 and TRBJ2-1, is DGGITQSPKYLFRKEGQNVTLSCEQNLNHDAMYWYRQDPGQGLRLIYYSQIVNDFQKGDIAEGYSVSREKKESFPLTVTSAQKNPTAFYLCASSIGGLAGARSYNEQFFGPGTRLTVL.

The chain recombines TRBV6-4 with TRBJ1-1; D is unresolved. Deletions cut 4 bases from V and 2 bases from J, with 8 bases between. From germline, CDR1 is MRHNA and CDR2 SNTAGT. The CDR3 is 13 amino acids. CDR3 protein: CASSATPNTEAFF. CDR3 bases: TGTGCCAGCAGTGCTACTCCTAACACTGAAGCTTTCTTT.

The CDR3 sequence is CATSTGGNTGELFF. The CDR3 DNA reads TGTGCCACCTCAACAGGGGGCAACACCGGGGAGCTGTTTTTT. J is TRBJ2-2 and V is TRBV15; 9 bases agree with TRBD1. V lost 8 bases, J lost 2 bases, and 3 bases stayed unmatched. Germline-derived CDR1 and CDR2 are LNHNV and YYDKDF (reference sequence). CDR3 length: 14 amino acids.

The J gene is TRBJ1-3, the V gene TRBV30; D perhaps matches TRBD1 (5 bases). Germline lookup yields CDR1 GTSNPN and CDR2 SVGIG (reference sequence). The CDR3 spans 14 residues. Trimming left V 0 bases short and J 10 bases short, with 16 bases between. The CDR3 here is CAWSVPGVSGTIYF. CDR3 bases: TGTGCCTGGAGTGTACCGGGGGTCTCGGGGACCATATATTTT.

This sequence joins TRBV12-3 or TRBV12-4 and TRBJ1-5; D gene ambiguous. Trimming cost V 5 bases and J 3 bases, with 8 bases left between them. The CDR3 sequence is 13 residues long. CDR3 nucleotides: TGTGCCAGCAGTCTGGGCGCCAATCAGCCCCAGCATTTT. It yields the protein CASSLGANQPQHF.

In its sample, this clone was seen a few times. This chain links TRBV6-5 with TRBJ1-5; 9 nucleotides align to TRBD1. The CDR3 sequence is 15 residues long. The germline V gene encodes CDR1 MNHEY and CDR2 SVGAGI. Losses at the gene ends were 9 bases for V and 3 bases for J; bases not matched to a gene: 9. The CDR3 here is CASSPGQGFNQPQHF. The DNA of the CDR3 is TGTGCCAGTTCTCCGGGACAGGGATTCAATCAGCCCCAGCATTTT.